Each of the 30 T cell receptor beta chains below was sequenced from the same sample in a study of CD8+CD57+ T cells in acquired aplastic anemia. Patients selected for sequencing had displayed CD8+CD57+ cell expansion by flow cytometry. It was genomic DNA that served as the template for profiling TCR beta VDJ and CDR3. In TCRdb, the reads were re-called with MiXCR into one record per CDR3 protein. The sample gives 210,000 or so distinct CDR3 sequences, about half of which show up once; about 20% is in the top ten. Sequencing used sorted CD4+, CD8+, or CD8+CD57+ T cells (not recorded which) from PBMCs. Every receptor here comes from a human donor with aplastic anemia.

Turning to this clonotype: One end of the junction varies from germline; a read error may be responsible. The chain has TRBV7-8 and TRBJ2-7; 8 nucleotides match TRBD2. This CDR3 spans 13 amino acids. Per the germline V gene, CDR1 is SGHVS and CDR2 is FQNEAQ. The DNA for the CDR3 is TGTGCCAGCAGTGAACTGACTAGCGAGAGCGTGAGATTC. Translation gives CASSELTSESVRF.

This chain joins TRBV25-1 and TRBJ2-7, with 10 nucleotides matching TRBD1. Trimming cost V 6 bases and J 6 bases; bases outside gene matches: 8. The CDR3 is made up of 14 amino acids. Germline V gene lookup returns CDR1 MGHDK and CDR2 SYGVNS. The CDR3 nucleotides read TGTGCCAGCAGCCAAGCCGGGACAGGGGCCGAGCAGTACTTC. It is translated as CASSQAGTGAEQYF.

V usage is TRBV7-8 and J usage is TRBJ2-5, with TRBD2 as a possible D gene (7 bases). Trimming took 7 bases from V and 5 from J, leaving 17 bases between them. The CDR3 loop spans 14 amino acids. Germline V gives CDR1 SGHVS, CDR2 FQNEAQ. Here the CDR3 DNA reads TGTGCCAGCACCCCTGGCGGGGGCGAGGAGACCCAGTACTTC. This translates into CASTPGGGEETQYF. The whole variable domain, filled in from reference TRBV7-8 and TRBJ2-5, reads GAGVSQSPRYKVAKRGQDVALRCDPISGHVSLFWYQQALGQGPEFLTYFQNEAQLDKSGLPSDRFFAERPEGSVSTLKIQRTQQEDSAVYLCASTPGGGEETQYFGPGTRLLVL.

The gene calls are TRBV18 and TRBJ2-7; 8 nucleotides line up with TRBD2. Germline lookup yields CDR1 KGHSH and CDR2 LQKENI. V shed 4 bases, J shed 0 bases, and the junction held 5 bases outside the gene matches. This CDR3 spans 15 amino acids. CDR3 DNA sequence: TGTGCCAGCTCACTCGGGAGGGGTAGCTCCTACGAGCAGTACTTC. Translating gives CASSLGRGSSYEQYF. The entire variable domain, with the rest obtained from reference TRBV18 and TRBJ2-7, is as follows: NAGVMQNPRHLVRRRGQEARLRCSPMKGHSHVYWYRQLPEEGLKFMVYLQKENIIDESGMPKERFSAEFPKEGPSILRIQQVVRGDSAAYFCASSLGRGSSYEQYFGPGTRLTVT.

J is TRBJ1-3 and V is TRBV19; a possible D gene is TRBD1 (6 bases). The V end was cut by 8 bases, the J end by 4 bases, with 9 bases between. This CDR3 has 12 amino acids. Germline V gene data show CDR1 as LNHDA and CDR2 as SQIVND (reference sequence). The CDR3 spells CASGGPGNTIYF. CDR3 DNA sequence: TGTGCCAGTGGGGGGCCGGGAAACACCATATATTTT.

The chain couples TRBV9 to TRBJ2-1, with D perhaps matching TRBD1 or TRBD2 (6 bases each). CDR1 SGDLS and CDR2 YYNGEE come from the germline V gene. The CDR3 is 14 residues long. V was shortened by 0 bases and J by 9 bases, with 13 bases between the two germline ends. In DNA, the CDR3 is TGTGCCAGCAGCGTAGTAACGGGGGCGGGTGAGCAGTTCTTC. Translation: CASSVVTGAGEQFF.

This clonotype came up many times. The chain links TRBV2 to TRBJ2-3, with a tentative D call TRBD2 (6 bases). The CDR3 has 14 residues. Germline V gene lookup returns CDR1 SNHLY and CDR2 FYNNEI. V shed 6 bases and J shed 1 base, with 11 bases lying between them. The CDR3 DNA reads as TGTGCCAGCAGGGCCAGGGAGGGCACAGATACGCAGTATTTT. This sequence encodes CASRAREGTDTQYF.

There are many counts of this clonotype. This rearrangement joins TRBV20-1 to TRBJ1-6; no firm D call. Per germline, CDR1 DFQATT and CDR2 SNEGSKA (reference sequence). V lost 5 bases to trimming and J lost 10 bases, with 18 bases between them. This CDR3 has 14 residues. DNA of the CDR3: TGCAGTGCTGCCGAGAATAAGGGTTGGTCACCCCTCCACTTT. This codes for CSAAENKGWSPLHF.

This clonotype appeared many times. The chain is built from TRBV2 and TRBJ1-5, with TRBD1 matching 9 bases. Germline CDR1 is SNHLY and CDR2 is FYNNEI. The CDR3 runs to 16 residues. Germline trimming cut 7 bases from V and 2 bases from J; bases unmatched to any gene: 9. CDR3 coding DNA: TGTGCCAGCATTCTAGAACAGGGGGCAGGCAATCAGCCCCAGCATTTT. It encodes CASILEQGAGNQPQHF.

This sequence joins TRBV15 and TRBJ1-4; maybe TRBD1 (5 bases). Trimming removed 0 bases from V and 6 bases from J, with 8 bases in between. Looked up from germline, CDR1 is LNHNV and CDR2 is YYDKDF (reference sequence). The CDR3 contains 14 residues. CDR3 amino acids: CATSREGQDEKLFF. CDR3 DNA sequence: TGTGCCACCAGCAGAGAGGGGCAGGATGAAAAACTGTTTTTT.

The J gene is TRBJ2-1, the V gene TRBV2; 16 bases match TRBD2. This CDR3 has 15 residues. Germline CDR1 and CDR2: SNHLY and FYNNEI. Unmatched junction bases numbered 2, after V lost 4 bases and J lost 8 bases. CDR3 residues: CASSAGLAGGDEQFF. The DNA of the CDR3 is TGTGCCAGCAGTGCGGGACTAGCGGGGGGGGATGAGCAGTTCTTC.

The CDR3 DNA reads as TGTGCCAGCTCGGAAGGAGGAGGGAGTAATCAGCCCCAGCATTTT. It codes for CASSEGGGSNQPQHF. The J gene is TRBJ1-5, the V gene TRBV18; D gene ambiguous. This CDR3 comprises 15 residues. V gave up 6 bases and J gave up 4 bases, with 16 bases separating them. The germline V gene has CDR1 KGHSH and CDR2 LQKENI.

The J gene is TRBJ2-1, the V gene TRBV11-2; D unclear. With 0 bases removed from V and 10 bases from J, the gap between germline ends came to 7 bases. The CDR3 is 12 amino acids. The germline CDR1 and CDR2 sequences are SGHAT and FQNNGV. This chain's CDR3 is CASSLDLREQFF. In DNA, the CDR3 is TGTGCCAGCAGCTTAGATCTTCGGGAGCAGTTCTTC.

This clonotype was detected only a few times. A read error may explain this, as a much larger clone is one base away. This sequence joins TRBV4-2 and TRBJ2-3, with D possibly matching TRBD1 (5 bases). The length of the CDR3 is 15 residues. Germline CDR1 and CDR2: LGHNA and YNFKEQ. The CDR3: CASSPPGLGTGTQYF. CDR3 coding DNA: TGTGCCAGCAGCCCTCCAGGTTTAGGCACAGGTACGCAGTATTTT.

This clonotype was observed many times. The chain uses TRBV20-1 and TRBJ1-2, with D possibly matching TRBD1 (5 bases). This CDR3 spans 13 amino acids. V was shortened by 1 base and J by 5 bases, with 11 bases between the two germline ends. Germline V gene sequence: CDR1 DFQATT, CDR2 SNEGSKA (reference sequence). In DNA, the CDR3 is TGCAGTGCTAGAGGCCAGGGTGGTTATGGCTACACCTTC. Protein sequence: CSARGQGGYGYTF.

This chain connects TRBV5-1 to TRBJ2-7, with D tentatively TRBD1 (5 bases). The DNA end favors TRBJ2-1, so the J call may be wrong. The CDR3 runs 13 residues. CDR1 and CDR2 (germline): SGHRS, YFSETQ. CDR3 loop: CATGSGNEDEQFF. CDR3 nucleotide sequence: TGCGCCACAGGGTCAGGGAATGAGGATGAGCAGTTCTTC.

The chain joins TRBV5-1 to TRBJ2-1; 10 bases map to TRBD2. Germline values: CDR1 SGHRS, CDR2 YFSETQ. J lost 8 bases, V lost 3 bases, and 8 bases had no gene match. The CDR3 has 15 residues. In DNA form, the CDR3 reads TGCGCCAGCAGCTCGATTAGCGGGGGGACAGATGAGCAGTTCTTC. This codes for CASSSISGGTDEQFF.

Worth noting for this clonotype: This may stem from a read error, because a much larger clone lies one nucleotide away. The chain carries TRBV9 and TRBJ1-1; no clear D gene. CDR3 length equals 13 residues. CDR1 and CDR2 (germline): SGDLS, YYNGEE. The CDR3 DNA is TGTGCCAGCAGTGAACAGTTCAACACTGAAGCTCTCTTT. Amino acid sequence: CASSEQFNTEALF. Full variable domain (remainder filled in from reference TRBV9 and TRBJ1-1): DSGVTQTPKHLITATGQRVTLRCSPRSGDLSVYWYQQSLDQGLQFLIQYYNGEERAKGNILERFSAQQFPDLHSELNLSSLELGDSALYFCASSEQFNTEALFGQGTRLTVV.

In this sample, this clonotype turned up many times. This sequence joins TRBV19 and TRBJ1-1, with D unclear. Trimming shortened V by 1 base and J by 0 bases, and 12 bases separated the two germline ends. Germline CDR1 reads LNHDA; CDR2 reads SQIVND (reference sequence). This CDR3 spans 16 amino acids. The CDR3 DNA reads as TGTGCCAGTAGTATAGGGGTCGACGGAATGAACACTGAAGCTTTCTTT. This translates into CASSIGVDGMNTEAFF.

This clonotype has a single count. The chain recombines TRBV20-1 with TRBJ1-6; D perhaps matches TRBD1 (5 bases). Germline CDR1 reads DFQATT; CDR2 reads SNEGSKA (reference sequence). V dropped 5 bases and J dropped 8 bases, with 16 bases sitting between them. This CDR3 region has 14 residues. The CDR3 here is CSAQTESFDSPLHF. DNA of the CDR3: TGCAGTGCTCAGACAGAATCGTTCGATTCACCCCTCCACTTT.

The table lists this clonotype with a count of one. The CDR3 carries no conserved terminal phenylalanine or tryptophan, so it likely arises from a read error. The V call is TRBV2, the J call TRBJ1-5; D ambiguous. This CDR3 has 15 amino acids. CDR1 is SNHLY, CDR2 FYNNEI, per germline. CDR3 residues: CASSPAPYSNQPQHL. As DNA, the CDR3 is TGTGCCAGCAGTCCCGCGCCGTATAGCAACCAGCCCCAGCATTTG.

In DNA, the CDR3 is TGTGCCAGCAGGACGCCGGGACAGGGGCGGGATGGCTACACCTTC. Translated: CASRTPGQGRDGYTF. The rearrangement links TRBV7-2 to TRBJ1-2, with 10 bases that match TRBD1. CDR3 length equals 15 residues. Germline V gene data show CDR1 as SGHTA and CDR2 as FQGNSA. With V trimmed by 6 bases and J by 6 bases, 10 bases remained unmatched.

Of note for this clonotype: A read error is likely, as this CDR3 ends without the conserved phenylalanine or tryptophan. The chain couples TRBV20-1 to TRBJ2-1, with 10 bases matching TRBD2. The CDR3 contains 13 residues. The germline CDR1 and CDR2 sequences are DFQATT and SNEGSKA (reference sequence). J gave up 9 bases and V 3 bases, and 5 bases lay outside the gene matches. In nucleotides, the CDR3 is TGCAGTGCTAGTCTAGCGGGGGACGTTGAGCAGTTCCTC. Amino acids: CSASLAGDVEQFL.

About this clonotype: A much larger clone sits a single nucleotide away, making a read error possible. The V and J genes are TRBV6-9 and TRBJ2-7; D remains ambiguous. The CDR3 spans 16 residues. V was pared by 5 bases and J by 4 bases, with 21 bases between. Per the germline V gene, CDR1 is MNHGY and CDR2 is SVAAGI. DNA of the CDR3: TGTGCCAGCAGTGAAAAAGGGTCCCTTTTTGGATACGAGCAGTACTTC. It codes for CASSEKGSLFGYEQYF.

This clonotype was detected once. This chain connects TRBV2 to TRBJ1-5; D is possibly TRBD1 (5 bases). Germline values: CDR1 SNHLY, CDR2 FYNNEI. Trimming took 11 bases from V and 7 from J, leaving 15 bases between them. CDR3 length: 12 amino acids. CDR3 bases: TGTGCCGGTGGGGCGAACGGGCAGCCCCAGCATTTT. Amino acids: CAGGANGQPQHF. The whole variable domain, remainder taken from reference TRBV2 and TRBJ1-5, is EPEVTQTPSHQVTQMGQEVILRCVPISNHLYFYWYRQILGQKVEFLVSFYNNEISEKSEIFDDQFSVERPDGSNFTLKIRSTKLEDSAMYFCAGGANGQPQHFGDGTRLSIL.

The rearrangement links TRBV15 to TRBJ2-7; 9 bases are shared with TRBD2. The CDR3 is 15 amino acids. Germline V gives CDR1 LNHNV, CDR2 YYDKDF (reference sequence). The V and J ends lost 3 bases and 5 bases, in that order; junction bases with no gene match: 8. CDR3 sequence: CATSSLAGGSNEQYF. The CDR3 DNA sequence: TGTGCCACCAGCAGCTTGGCGGGGGGGAGCAACGAGCAGTACTTC. Variable domain in full (rest from reference TRBV15 and TRBJ2-7): DAMVIQNPRYQVTQFGKPVTLSCSQTLNHNVMYWYQQKSSQAPKLLFHYYDKDFNNEADTPDNFQSRRPNTSFCFLDIRSPGLGDTAMYLCATSSLAGGSNEQYFGPGTRLTVT.

Details on this clonotype: Since a much larger clone is just one base distant, this may be a read error. The conserved phenylalanine or tryptophan is not found at the CDR3 terminus, so this likely reflects a read error. This sequence joins TRBV20-1 and TRBJ2-2; 9 bases fit TRBD2. The CDR3 is 15 residues long. Trimming removed 0 bases from V and 4 bases from J; junction bases left unmatched: 3. Germline CDR1 reads DFQATT; CDR2 reads SNEGSKA (reference sequence). The CDR3 loop is CSARERGGRTGELFS. As DNA, the CDR3 is TGCAGTGCTAGAGAGCGGGGGGGCCGCACCGGGGAGCTGTTTTCT.

This clonotype was found many times. This sequence joins TRBV6-1 and TRBJ1-5, with 9 nucleotides matching TRBD1. The trim removed 4 bases at V and 7 bases at J, leaving 2 bases unmatched. Germline CDR1 and CDR2: MNHNS and SASEGT. The CDR3 has 13 amino acids. Here the CDR3 reads CASSGTGEQPQHF. The CDR3 nucleotides read TGTGCCAGCAGTGGGACAGGGGAGCAGCCCCAGCATTTT.

To note about this clonotype: One base away lies a much larger clone, so this may be a sequencing read error. The rearrangement links TRBV5-1 to TRBJ2-5; D assignment may be TRBD1 or TRBD2 (5 bases each). Trimming took 4 bases from V and 7 from J, leaving 14 bases between them. This CDR3 contains 13 residues. Germline values: CDR1 SGHRS, CDR2 YFSETQ. The CDR3 DNA follows: TGCGCCAGCAGCCCGGGGCCTGAAGTGACCCAGTACTTC. As protein: CASSPGPEVTQYF.

The chain uses TRBV2 and TRBJ2-7, with TRBD1 matching over 10 bases. Germline CDR1 reads SNHLY; CDR2 reads FYNNEI. This CDR3 contains 14 residues. V shed 7 bases and J 3 bases; nucleotides not matched to a gene: 6. CDR3 coding DNA: TGTGCCAGCAAGTCGGACAGGGGGTTCTACGAGCAGTACTTC. This encodes CASKSDRGFYEQYF.